These T cell receptor beta chains were read from a single sample in a study of CD4 T cells in relation to SARS-CoV-2 and coronaviruses. Using immunoSEQ multiplex PCR, the repertoire was profiled, and TCRdb retains in-frame clones only, with some absent. This repertoire shows roughly 61,000 clones, about nine tenths found once; its top ten account for around 1.3%. Sequenced sample: memory CD4+ T cells from PBMCs. These receptor sequences come from a human donor in good health. CDR3s include the opening cysteine and the closing phenylalanine or tryptophan. Fields, in order: J gene, V gene, D gene, CDR3 DNA, CDR3 protein. The D gene is left open where the match is weak.

j_call: TRBJ2-1
v_call: TRBV5-1
d_call: TRBD1
cdr3_nt: TGCGCCAGCATTCGGACAGGGGGTCACAATGAGCAGTTCTTC
cdr3_aa: CASIRTGGHNEQFF

j_call: TRBJ1-1
v_call: TRBV18
d_call: NA
cdr3_nt: TGTGCCAGCTCACCTAATAGCCTACCTGAAGCTTTCTTT
cdr3_aa: CASSPNSLPEAFF

j_call: TRBJ2-5
v_call: TRBV29-1
d_call: NA
cdr3_nt: TGCAGCGGGACCGTAGGGGCGGGAAAGACCCAGTACTTC
cdr3_aa: CSGTVGAGKTQYF

j_call: TRBJ2-1
v_call: TRBV6-6
d_call: TRBD2
cdr3_nt: TGTGCCAGCAATCCGGGACTAGTGAATGAGCAGTTCTTC
cdr3_aa: CASNPGLVNEQFF

j_call: TRBJ1-2
v_call: TRBV4-1
d_call: TRBD1
cdr3_nt: TGCGCCAGCAGCCGAGGACAGGGGCGGGACTATGGCTACACCTTC
cdr3_aa: CASSRGQGRDYGYTF

j_call: TRBJ1-1
v_call: TRBV5-1
d_call: NA
cdr3_nt: TGCGCCAGCAGCTTGATTGGGGGCCAGAACACTGAAGCTTTCTTT
cdr3_aa: CASSLIGGQNTEAFF

j_call: TRBJ2-1
v_call: TRBV7-8
d_call: NA
cdr3_nt: TGTGCCAGCAGCTCCCGGCAGGAGCGTGGGGATGAGCAGTTCTTC
cdr3_aa: CASSSRQERGDEQFF

j_call: TRBJ2-5
v_call: TRBV3-1/TRBV3-2
d_call: NA
cdr3_nt: TGTGCCAGCAGCCGCCTGCTTGCCCAGTACTTC
cdr3_aa: CASSRLLAQYF

j_call: TRBJ1-2
v_call: TRBV28
d_call: NA
cdr3_nt: TGTGCCAGCCAGACAGCCCCGTATGGCTACACCTTC
cdr3_aa: CASQTAPYGYTF

j_call: TRBJ1-4
v_call: TRBV3-1/TRBV3-2
d_call: TRBD1
cdr3_nt: TGTGCCAGCAGCCAGAGGACAGGGATTGAAAAACTGTTTTTT
cdr3_aa: CASSQRTGIEKLFF